What follows are 15 T cell receptor beta chains derived from one specimen sequenced in a study of shared clonotypes between healthy human individuals (TCRdb year 2020). The library was prepared using the immunoSEQ multiplex PCR assay. Not all clones reach the TCRdb copy of this immuneACCESS table, which keeps in-frame sequences only. Checked studies attribute under half of the gap to unresolved V genes and leave the rest unexplained. The sample table records under 2,500,000 clones; roughly 95% of these occur just once. The ten largest clones capture approximately 0.13% of the sample. The specimen sequenced was naive CD4+ T cells sorted from blood. The sample's cell subset or site label, decoded: CD45RA+ positively selected. Source of these receptors: a man younger than 35 in good health.

The chain is built from TRBV6-1 and TRBJ1-5, with D possibly TRBD1 on 5 matching bases. The germline V gene has CDR1 MNHNS and CDR2 SASEGT. V dropped 8 bases and J dropped 1 base, with 18 bases sitting between them. This CDR3 comprises 16 residues. The CDR3, as DNA: TGTGCCAGCGGTGGAGGGCAGGGCATAAGCAATCAGCCCCAGCATTTT. Its translation is CASGGGQGISNQPQHF.

As regards this clone: Other DNA sequences of this sample code for an identical CDR3. The genes are TRBV10-3 and TRBJ1-6, with D perhaps TRBD1 (5 bases). V lost 3 bases and J 4 bases, leaving 10 bases between the germline ends. The CDR3 is 15 amino acids. CDR1 and CDR2 from the germline V gene are ENHRY and SYGVKD. The DNA of the CDR3 is TGTGCCATCAGTGAAGGGCAGGGTTATAATTCACCCCTCCACTTT. Translation gives CAISEGQGYNSPLHF.

The gene calls are TRBV2 and TRBJ1-5; TRBD1 matches at 9 bases. The CDR3 is made up of 15 amino acids. V trimming: 0 bases; J trimming: 7 bases; junction bases outside the gene matches: 4. The germline V gene encodes CDR1 SNHLY and CDR2 FYNNEI. The CDR3 reads CASSEAGTGNQPQHF. Written as DNA, the CDR3 is TGTGCCAGCAGTGAAGCCGGGACAGGGAACCAGCCCCAGCATTTT. The full variable domain, with the rest looked up from reference TRBV2 and TRBJ1-5, is EPEVTQTPSHQVTQMGQEVILRCVPISNHLYFYWYRQILGQKVEFLVSFYNNEISEKSEIFDDQFSVERPDGSNFTLKIRSTKLEDSAMYFCASSEAGTGNQPQHFGDGTRLSIL.

Concerning this clone: This specimen includes other DNA sequences encoding the same CDR3. The V gene is TRBV5-1, the J gene TRBJ1-1; 8 bases align to TRBD1. CDR3 length: 14 amino acids. V shed 4 bases, J shed 4 bases, and the junction held 6 bases outside the gene matches. Per the germline V gene, CDR1 is SGHRS and CDR2 is YFSETQ. DNA for the CDR3: TGCGCCAGCAGCGGAGGACAGGGTGGCACTGAAGCTTTCTTT. Amino acids: CASSGGQGGTEAFF.

V is TRBV29-1 and J is TRBJ2-2; 8 bases map to TRBD2. The CDR3 sequence is 13 residues long. Germline V CDR1 and CDR2: SQVTM, ANQGSEA. Trimming removed 6 bases from V and 4 bases from J; junction bases left unmatched: 4. Here the CDR3 reads CSVLAGRTGELFF. In nucleotides, the CDR3 is TGCAGCGTGTTAGCGGGACGCACCGGGGAGCTGTTTTTT.

This clone was counted once. This chain joins TRBV6-1 and TRBJ1-5; D remains unclear. CDR1 is MNHNS, CDR2 SASEGT, per germline. The CDR3 length is 12 residues. Trimming took off 6 bases at V and 7 bases at J, with 10 bases between the two ends. Written as DNA, the CDR3 is TGTGCCAGCAGGAACCCAGTGCAGCCCCAGCATTTT. It translates to CASRNPVQPQHF.

J is TRBJ2-5 and V is TRBV14; D ambiguous. Trimming pared 2 bases from V and 4 bases from J, leaving 5 bases between. The CDR3 runs 12 residues. Germline V gene sequence: CDR1 SGHDN, CDR2 FVKESK. The CDR3 is CASSQSLETQYF. The CDR3 region has the DNA TGTGCCAGCAGCCAATCTCTAGAGACCCAGTACTTC.

This clone showed up just once. This chain joins TRBV29-1 and TRBJ2-7; 8 bases are shared with TRBD2. CDR1 is SQVTM and CDR2 is ANQGSEA in the germline V gene. CDR3 length: 13 residues. Trimming removed 6 bases from V and 3 bases from J; junction bases left unmatched: 7. The CDR3, as DNA: TGCAGCGTGGAGGGACTAGGCAACTACGAGCAGTACTTC. Its protein is CSVEGLGNYEQYF.

The rearrangement joins TRBV19 to TRBJ1-1; TRBD1 matches 9 bases. After removal of 4 bases from V and 1 base from J, the junction contained 1 base not matched to a gene. CDR1 LNHDA and CDR2 SQIVND come from the germline V gene (reference sequence). The CDR3 has 14 amino acids. CDR3 in amino acids: CASSRDRENTEAFF. CDR3 DNA: TGTGCCAGTAGTAGGGACAGGGAGAACACTGAAGCTTTCTTT.

The chain employs TRBV5-1 and TRBJ2-5; the match to TRBD1 covers 8 bases. V dropped 4 bases and J dropped 4; count of bases not matched to a gene: 12. Looked up from germline, CDR1 is SGHRS and CDR2 is YFSETQ. The CDR3 runs to 16 residues. The CDR3 is CASSAPDREVRETQYF. The DNA for the CDR3 is TGCGCCAGCAGCGCGCCGGACAGGGAGGTGCGAGAGACCCAGTACTTC.

Turning to this clone: This sample includes further DNA sequences coding for the same CDR3. The chain is built from TRBV5-6 and TRBJ2-7; 7 bases align to TRBD2. Germline V lookup: CDR1 SGHDT, CDR2 YYEEEE. The length of the CDR3 is 15 residues. The V gene end was trimmed by 0 bases and the J gene end by 5 bases; junction bases not matched to a gene: 8. This chain's CDR3 is CASSLDGAGSDEQYF. DNA for the CDR3: TGTGCCAGCAGCTTGGACGGAGCGGGAAGCGACGAGCAGTACTTC.

The chain recombines TRBV6-5 with TRBJ2-2; TRBD2 matches at 7 bases. The CDR3 is 12 amino acids. Looked up from germline, CDR1 is MNHEY and CDR2 is SVGAGI. With 9 bases clipped from V and 4 bases from J, the junction kept 2 bases outside the gene matches. The CDR3 sequence: CARTGGTGELFF. The CDR3 DNA sequence: TGTGCCAGGACGGGAGGCACCGGGGAGCTGTTTTTT.

Note on this clone: Other DNA sequences of this sample code for an identical CDR3. The chain uses TRBV2 and TRBJ2-5; no definite D call. Germline loops: CDR1 SNHLY, CDR2 FYNNEI. V was clipped by 6 bases and J by 0 bases, with 2 bases between them. The CDR3 spans 11 residues. CDR3 amino acids: CASRYQETQYF. In nucleotides, the CDR3 is TGTGCCAGCAGATACCAAGAGACCCAGTACTTC.

V is TRBV7-9 and J is TRBJ2-5; 8 bases agree with TRBD1. Per germline, CDR1 SEHNR and CDR2 FQNEAQ (reference sequence). V lost 2 bases to trimming and J lost 5 bases; unmatched junction nucleotides: 7. There are 15 residues in the CDR3. DNA for the CDR3: TGTGCCAGCAGCTTACGCGCAGGGGGCAGCGAGACCCAGTACTTC. Its protein product is CASSLRAGGSETQYF.

V usage is TRBV9 and J usage is TRBJ2-3; no reliable D call. Trimming took off 0 bases at V and 3 bases at J, with 5 bases between the two ends. Germline assignment: CDR1 SGDLS and CDR2 YYNGEE. CDR3 length: 13 amino acids. The CDR3 DNA follows: TGTGCCAGCAGCGTAGGTTGGACAGATACGCAGTATTTT. Protein product: CASSVGWTDTQYF.